This T cell receptor beta chain was obtained from a study of blood T cell repertoires in COVID-19 (dated by TCRdb to 2020 to 2021). For context, the study as a whole: Samples covering the acute and convalescent phases of COVID-19 were provided by collaborators in the United States, Italy and Spain. The material from the prospective study consisted of cDNA or gDNA derived from T cells, B-cell-depleted T cells, or PBMCs. The dataset comprised deeply sampled blood TCRbeta repertoires from subjects exposed to, actively infected with, or recovered from COVID-19. A freely available public database, intended as a resource for researchers studying the immune response to SARS-CoV-2, is where the repertoires were released. Samples were obtained from the ongoing ImmuneRACE study (first 160 participants) and from 950 to 1,500 subjects provided by 6 global collaborators. The sample metadata nearly always contained a de-identified subject ID, COVID-19 status, age in years and sex. Where HLA class I and class II types were available, the types were taken from metadata supplied by the sample provider, not from assay-based typing.

Each collaborating institution followed its own protocols to collect whole blood in K2EDTA tubes. For TCRbeta analysis, collaborators shipped samples as frozen whole blood, isolated PBMCs, or DNA extracted from either of those sample types. V is clipped by 3 bases and J by 7 bases, and the sequence between their germline boundaries is 12 bases long. There are 14 amino acids in the CDR3, from cysteine to phenylalanine inclusive. Just CDR3 DNA is preserved here, 42 bases in frame from base 1. For CDR1 and CDR2, the germline V gene (reference sequence) lists LGHDT and YNNKEL. Points on this clone: Its antigen remains unidentified. Within one base of it there is no much larger clone, and no base qualities were kept.

The immunoSEQ Assay, a bias-controlled multiplex PCR, was used to amplify TCRbeta CDR3 regions from genomic DNA. The source study handled its data this way. The number of nucleated cells in each sample was estimated from the amplification of reference gene primers within the assay. Sequence reads were collapsed and filtered to measure the absolute abundance of every unique TCRbeta CDR3 rearrangement. For each sample, productive Simpson clonality was calculated as the square root of Simpson's diversity index across productive rearrangements. TCRdb provides this immuneACCESS table in a form limited to in-frame rearrangements. Some clones are lacking; in checked studies, under half of them reflect an unresolved V gene, and why the rest are absent is not known. V, J and clone size are those of that table, while D and trimming were read from the DNA. Within this sample are under 120,000 clones, with 75% to 90% of them counted one time only. The ten largest clones represent about 30% of the sample.

What the research found in general, with its limitations: Clinical and demographic metadata were provided uncurated, with the amount varying by source and participant.

The chain is assembled from TRBV3-1 (or the pseudogene TRBV3-2) and TRBJ2-2; matching of 5 bases hints at TRBD2 as the D gene. The sample taken for sequencing was peripheral blood. The clonotype comes from a woman older than 75 with acute or convalescent COVID-19. The CDR3 protein sequence reads: CASSHLVEVGELFF. The base sequence is TGTGCCAGCAGCCATCTCGTGGAGGTCGGGGAGCTGTTTTTT.